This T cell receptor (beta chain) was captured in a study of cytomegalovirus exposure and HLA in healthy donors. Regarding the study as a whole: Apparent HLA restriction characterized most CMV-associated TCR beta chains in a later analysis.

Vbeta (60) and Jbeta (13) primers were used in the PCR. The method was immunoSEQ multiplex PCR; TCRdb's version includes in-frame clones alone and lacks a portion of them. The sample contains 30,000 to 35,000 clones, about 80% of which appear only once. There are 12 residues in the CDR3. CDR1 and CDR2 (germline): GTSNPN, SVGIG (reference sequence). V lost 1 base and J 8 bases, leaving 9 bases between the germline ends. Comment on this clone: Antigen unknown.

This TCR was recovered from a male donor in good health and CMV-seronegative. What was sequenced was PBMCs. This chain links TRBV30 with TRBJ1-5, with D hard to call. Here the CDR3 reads CAWSGTAEPQHF. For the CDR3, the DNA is TGTGCCTGGAGTGGCACAGCCGAGCCCCAGCATTTT. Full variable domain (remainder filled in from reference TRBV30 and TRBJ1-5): SQTIHQWPATLVQPVGSPLSLECTVEGTSNPNLYWYRQAAGRGLQLLFYSVGIGQISSEVPQNLSASRPQDRQFILSSKKLLLSDSGFYLCAWSGTAEPQHFGDGTRLSIL.